This note documents a single TCR beta chain sequence. This entry comes from a study of cytomegalovirus exposure and HLA in healthy donors. Primers for the PCR totalled 60 Vbeta and 13 Jbeta. The repertoire was sequenced with immunoSEQ multiplex PCR; TCRdb's copy has only in-frame clones and lacks some. The sample holds 170,000 or so clones, 60% to 80% seen once. The CDR3 loop spans 13 amino acids. The germline V gene has CDR1 SGHTA and CDR2 FQGTGA. Trimming shortened V by 1 base and J by 6 bases, and 7 bases separated the two germline ends. This receptor was taken from a woman aged 50 to 65 in good health and CMV-seropositive. Source material: PBMCs. The rearrangement joins TRBV7-3 to TRBJ2-1; D not certain. CDR3 in DNA: TGTGCCAGCAGCTTAATGGTCGGCAATGAGCAGTTCTTC. Encoded protein: CASSLMVGNEQFF.